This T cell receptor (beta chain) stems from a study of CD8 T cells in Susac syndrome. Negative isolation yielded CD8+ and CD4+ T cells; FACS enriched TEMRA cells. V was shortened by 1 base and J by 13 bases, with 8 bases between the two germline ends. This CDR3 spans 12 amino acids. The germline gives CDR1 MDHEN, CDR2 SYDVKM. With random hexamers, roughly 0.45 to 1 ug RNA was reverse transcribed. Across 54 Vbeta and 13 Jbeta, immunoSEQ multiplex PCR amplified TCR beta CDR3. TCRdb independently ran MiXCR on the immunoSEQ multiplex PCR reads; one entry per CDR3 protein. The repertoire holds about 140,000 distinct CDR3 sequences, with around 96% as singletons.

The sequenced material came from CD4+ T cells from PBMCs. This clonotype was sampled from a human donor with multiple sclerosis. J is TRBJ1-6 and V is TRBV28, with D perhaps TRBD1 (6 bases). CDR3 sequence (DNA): TGTGCCAGCAGTTTATATCAGGGGCCCCTCCACTTT. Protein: CASSLYQGPLHF.